This TCR beta chain was documented in a study of follicular helper T cells after annual influenza vaccination. Time point of the sample: 2015-2016 season, pre-vaccination. General study results and limits: Plasmablast frequency change correlated with clonality change in ICOS+CD38+ cTfh. Day 7 ICOS+CD38+ clones were most often found later in ICOS-CD38- cTfh cells.

On this clone itself: Its target is unknown.

Generated by immunoSEQ multiplex PCR, the TCRdb table keeps only in-frame clones and is missing some. The sample records roughly 5,000 clones, roughly four fifths being singletons. V shed 4 bases and J 2 bases; nucleotides not matched to a gene: 9. This CDR3 is 15 amino acids long. Looked up from germline, CDR1 is SGDLS and CDR2 is YYNGEE. The J gene is TRBJ2-7, the V gene TRBV9, with 7 nucleotides matching TRBD1. Sample: CXCR5+ CD38- circulating T follicular helper cells from blood, taken on the day of influenza vaccination. Sample subset: circulating Tfh, non-naive CD4+CXCR5+PD-1+ (ICOS+CD38+ or ICOS-CD38-). The receptor was derived from an adult who received the influenza vaccine. In nucleotides, the CDR3 is TGTGCCAGCAGCCCCAACGAGGGGGCCGCCTACGAGCAGTACTTC. Residues: CASSPNEGAAYEQYF. The variable domain in full, completed from reference TRBV9 and TRBJ2-7, reads DSGVTQTPKHLITATGQRVTLRCSPRSGDLSVYWYQQSLDQGLQFLIQYYNGEERAKGNILERFSAQQFPDLHSELNLSSLELGDSALYFCASSPNEGAAYEQYFGPGTRLTVT.